This section outlines one T cell receptor (beta chain) sequence together with its context. The record originates from a study of blood T cell repertoires in COVID-19. Clones were sequenced by immunoSEQ multiplex PCR, and TCRdb holds only the in-frame ones, with some missing. The sample consists of over 90,000 clones, about 92% of them appearing once. Germline V gives CDR1 SGHDT, CDR2 YYEEEE. CDR3 length equals 15 residues. The V end lost 1 base, the J end lost 3 bases, and 14 bases lay between the germline ends. The sequenced sample consisted of peripheral blood. V is TRBV5-6 and J is TRBJ2-7, with a tentative D call TRBD1 (5 bases). This clonotype was obtained from a woman older than 75 in a cohort sampled during active COVID-19. This CDR3 reads CASSLIDTGFYEQYF. The CDR3 DNA reads TGTGCCAGCAGCTTGATAGATACAGGATTCTACGAGCAGTACTTC. Drawing the rest from reference TRBV5-6 and TRBJ2-7, the complete variable domain is DAGVTQSPTHLIKTRGQQVTLRCSPKSGHDTVSWYQQALGQGPQFIFQYYEEEERQRGNFPDRFSGHQFPNYSSELNVNALLLGDSALYLCASSLIDTGFYEQYFGPGTRLTVT.